The 31 T cell receptor beta chains listed next were all sequenced from one sample in a study of T-cell memory formation after mild COVID-19. TCRdb reprocessed the 5' RACE reads with MiXCR, giving one entry per CDR3 protein. The sample has 50,000 or so distinct CDR3 sequences, 25% to 35% seen once. What was sequenced was PBMCs or a T cell subset sorted from them (not recorded which). These receptors all stem from a man between 18 and 29 years old who had mild COVID-19 (a few samples of this study predate the infection). Cell type and time point are not known.

This chain links TRBV7-9 with TRBJ2-5; D gene unclear. The V gene lost 4 bases and the J gene lost 2 bases, with 8 bases spanning the gap. Germline V CDR1 and CDR2: SEHNR, FQNEAQ (reference sequence). This CDR3 has 13 amino acids. The CDR3 nucleotides are TGTGCCAGCAGCTCCCCCCTTCAAGAGACCCAGTACTTC. Amino acids: CASSSPLQETQYF. Based on the CDR3 plus reference TRBV7-9 and TRBJ2-5, the full variable domain is DTGVSQNPRHKITKRGQNVTFRCDPISEHNRLYWYRQTLGQGPEFLTYFQNEAQLEKSRLLSDRFSAERPKGSFSTLEIQRTEQGDSAMYLCASSSPLQETQYFGPGTRLLVL.

The rearrangement joins TRBV20-1 to TRBJ2-3; no reliable D call. Trimming cost V 1 base and J 3 bases, with 8 bases left between them. The CDR3 has 13 residues. From germline, CDR1 is DFQATT and CDR2 SNEGSKA (reference sequence). The CDR3 nucleotides are TGCAGTGCTAGAGCTGCAGGTACAGATACGCAGTATTTT. Translating gives CSARAAGTDTQYF.

Only a few counts were recorded for this clonotype. The V call is TRBV7-3, the J call TRBJ2-6; TRBD1 is a possible D gene (6 bases). V gave up 4 bases and J gave up 1 base, with 11 bases separating them. CDR3 length equals 16 residues. CDR1 is SGHTA and CDR2 is FQGTGA in the germline V gene. CDR3 sequence (DNA): TGTGCCAGCAGCTCGTATACAGGGTCTGGGGCCAACGTCCTGACTTTC. Its protein product is CASSSYTGSGANVLTF.

The chain couples TRBV11-2 to TRBJ1-4; 7 nucleotides align to TRBD1. The germline CDR1 and CDR2 sequences are SGHAT and FQNNGV. The CDR3 has 15 amino acids. V gave up 6 bases and J gave up 9 bases; unmatched junction bases: 13. In DNA, the CDR3 is TGTGCCAGCAGAGCACCGACAGGGTCCCTCAAAAAACTGTTTTTT. It yields the protein CASRAPTGSLKKLFF.

The V gene is TRBV5-1, the J gene TRBJ2-4; 8 bases are shared with TRBD1. Per the germline V gene, CDR1 is SGHRS and CDR2 is YFSETQ. Losses at the gene ends were 0 bases for V and 9 bases for J; bases not matched to a gene: 8. The CDR3 is made up of 15 amino acids. For the CDR3, the DNA is TGCGCCAGCAGCTTGGCGATAGGGACAGGCACCATTCAGTACTTC. As protein: CASSLAIGTGTIQYF.

In the case of this clonotype: The junction and the germline gene differ at one end; a read error may be behind it. This rearrangement joins TRBV9 to TRBJ2-2; TRBD2 agrees at 12 bases. CDR1 SGDLS and CDR2 YYNGEE come from the germline V gene. The CDR3 spans 17 residues. The CDR3 reads CASSVGLAGVNTGELYF. CDR3 DNA sequence: TGTGCCAGCAGCGTAGGACTAGCGGGGGTAAACACCGGGGAGCTGTATTTT. The full variable domain, in which reference TRBV9 and TRBJ2-2 provide the parts outside the CDR3, is DSGVTQTPKHLITATGQRVTLRCSPRSGDLSVYWYQQSLDQGLQFLIQYYNGEERAKGNILERFSAQQFPDLHSELNLSSLELGDSALYFCASSVGLAGVNTGELYFGEGSRLTVL.

The chain is built from TRBV7-2 and TRBJ1-6, with 7 bases identical to TRBD1. The CDR3 contains 14 residues. Germline values: CDR1 SGHTA, CDR2 FQGNSA. Unmatched junction bases numbered 4, after V lost 1 base and J lost 10 bases. CDR3: CASSLGQGLSPLHF. In DNA form, the CDR3 reads TGTGCCAGCAGCTTAGGACAGGGTCTCTCACCCCTCCACTTT.

This clonotype has more than one count but fewer than ten. The rearrangement joins TRBV7-9 to TRBJ1-2, with unresolved D. Trimming stripped 5 bases from V and 3 bases from J, with 10 bases between. CDR1 SEHNR and CDR2 FQNEAQ come from the germline V gene (reference sequence). The CDR3 contains 13 residues. CDR3 nucleotides: TGTGCCAGCAGCGCCGGGTACGACTATGGCTACACCTTC. Translating it yields CASSAGYDYGYTF.

This chain joins TRBV21-1 and TRBJ2-7; whether TRBD1, the table's D call, matches the DNA was not checked. TRBV21-1 is flagged as a pseudogene. The CDR3 is 14 residues long. DNA for the CDR3: TGTGCCAGCAGCAAAGTTGGGGCAAGCTACGAGCAGTACTTC. This sequence encodes CASSKVGASYEQYF.

The chain employs TRBV4-3 and TRBJ1-2, with D perhaps TRBD1 (5 bases). The CDR3 runs to 13 residues. Deletions cut 2 bases from V and 6 bases from J, with 10 bases between. CDR1 LGHNA and CDR2 YSLEER come from the germline V gene. The CDR3 nucleotides read TGCGCCAGCAGCCAACTGGGGGGAGATGGCTACACCTTC. It yields the protein CASSQLGGDGYTF.

The chain couples TRBV11-2 to TRBJ2-5, with D possibly matching TRBD2 (6 bases). CDR3 length: 13 amino acids. Germline CDR1 reads SGHAT; CDR2 reads FQNNGV. The V gene lost 4 bases and the J gene lost 7 bases, with 13 bases spanning the gap. CDR3 sequence reads: CASSSDYGGTQYF. CDR3 nucleotide sequence: TGTGCCAGCAGCTCGGACTACGGGGGGACCCAGTACTTC.

This clonotype came up a few times. The junction and the germline gene differ at one end; a read error may be behind it. The chain combines TRBV7-7 with TRBJ2-1, with 9 bases lining up with TRBD2. The V gene's germline CDR1 is SSHAT and CDR2 FNYEAQ (reference sequence). The CDR3 is 16 amino acids. The DNA of the CDR3 is TGTGCTAGCAGCTTAGCGGGCGGGGGGGCTGGAGATGAGCAGTTCTTC. This gives the protein CASSLAGGGAGDEQFF.

In its sample, this clonotype was seen a few times. The J gene is TRBJ2-2, the V gene TRBV7-9, with a weak D call TRBD2 (5 bases). V dropped 2 bases and J dropped 3 bases, with 7 bases sitting between them. Germline V gene lookup returns CDR1 SEHNR and CDR2 FQNEAQ (reference sequence). The CDR3 consists of 14 residues. The CDR3 nucleotides are TGTGCCAGCAGCTTACAGGAGGACACCGGGGAGCTGTTTTTT. It yields the protein CASSLQEDTGELFF.

This clonotype has more than one count but fewer than ten. This sequence joins TRBV4-3 and TRBJ2-3, with a possible D match to TRBD1 (6 bases). This CDR3 spans 15 amino acids. Germline values: CDR1 LGHNA, CDR2 YSLEER. V lost 0 bases to trimming and J lost 1 base, with 8 bases between them. The CDR3 DNA sequence: TGCGCCAGCAGCCAAGATGGGGGCGGCACAGATACGCAGTATTTT. Its translation is CASSQDGGGTDTQYF.

This clonotype showed up just a few times. The chain joins TRBV4-3 to TRBJ2-1; unclear D gene. V lost 0 bases and J 2 bases, leaving 5 bases between the germline ends. There are 14 residues in the CDR3. Germline CDR1 reads LGHNA; CDR2 reads YSLEER. CDR3 coding DNA: TGCGCCAGCAGCCAAGATATTACCTACAATGAGCAGTTCTTC. Translated, it gives CASSQDITYNEQFF.

This clonotype was found a few times. The J gene is TRBJ1-5, the V gene TRBV12-3 or TRBV12-4; TRBD1 is a possible D gene (6 bases). V was trimmed by 6 bases and J by 3 bases, leaving 12 bases between them. The CDR3 runs to 14 residues. The CDR3 DNA reads TGTGCCAGCAGGGCGGACAGAGACAATCAGCCCCAGCATTTT. Translated, it gives CASRADRDNQPQHF.

The V call is TRBV10-3, the J call TRBJ2-2; 8 bases are shared with TRBD1. Unmatched junction bases numbered 8, after V lost 11 bases and J lost 6 bases. CDR1 ENHRY and CDR2 SYGVKD come from the germline V gene. CDR3 length equals 13 residues. The CDR3 reads CASQDRVAGELFF. CDR3 coding DNA: TGTGCCTCACAGGACAGGGTGGCCGGGGAGCTGTTTTTT.

Of note for this clonotype: Germline and junction disagree at one end, which may indicate a read error. The chain is built from TRBV27 and TRBJ2-2, with unresolved D. CDR1 and CDR2 from the germline V gene are MNHEY and SMNVEV (reference sequence). This CDR3 has 13 amino acids. In DNA form, the CDR3 reads TGCGCCAGCAGCCGCCCCGTAACCGGGGAGCTGTTTTTT. Amino acids: CASSRPVTGELFF.

The gene calls are TRBV5-5 and TRBJ1-1; D not resolved. CDR3 length equals 14 residues. Trimming pared 4 bases from V and 2 bases from J, leaving 12 bases between. The germline V gene encodes CDR1 SGHKS and CDR2 YYEKEE (reference sequence). CDR3 sequence (DNA): TGTGCCAGCAGCGTTGGTTGGGTTAACACTGAAGCTTTCTTT. Its translation is CASSVGWVNTEAFF.

This sequence joins TRBV21-1 and TRBJ2-4. TRBV21-1 is labeled a pseudogene. There are 9 residues in the CDR3. In nucleotides, the CDR3 is TGTGCCAGCAGCAAAGATTCGGACTTC. Protein: CASSKDSDF.

The chain employs TRBV12-3 or TRBV12-4 and TRBJ2-2, with a possible D match to TRBD2 (6 bases). Trimming pared 6 bases from V and 3 bases from J, leaving 14 bases between. The CDR3 spans 15 residues. The CDR3 sequence: CASSRTTHDTGELFF. CDR3 DNA: TGTGCCAGCAGCCGGACTACGCACGACACCGGGGAGCTGTTTTTT.

This clonotype was recorded at least ten times. V usage is TRBV12-3 or TRBV12-4 and J usage is TRBJ2-2, with D perhaps matching TRBD2 (5 bases). This CDR3 contains 16 residues. V was shortened by 6 bases and J by 0 bases, with 14 bases between the two germline ends. For the CDR3, the DNA is TGTGCCAGCAGCTTCGGGGTTATTTCGAACACCGGGGAGCTGTTTTTT. It translates to CASSFGVISNTGELFF.

This clonotype was detected only a few times. The V call is TRBV6-6, the J call TRBJ2-7; 8 bases map to TRBD2. Germline CDR1 reads MNHNY; CDR2 reads SVGAGI (reference sequence). The CDR3 runs 15 residues. With 5 bases clipped from V and 3 bases from J, the junction kept 9 bases outside the gene matches. The CDR3 is CASSPSGTRGYEQYF. The CDR3 DNA is TGTGCCAGCAGTCCTTCCGGGACTAGGGGCTACGAGCAGTACTTC.

J is TRBJ2-7 and V is TRBV18; possible D gene TRBD1, 6 bases. Germline assignment: CDR1 KGHSH and CDR2 LQKENI. CDR3 length: 13 residues. V dropped 4 bases and J dropped 1 base, with 8 bases sitting between them. The CDR3 reads CASSLGQSYEQYV. The CDR3 DNA reads TGTGCCAGCTCACTTGGACAGTCCTACGAGCAGTACGTC.

This clonotype has only one observation. This sequence joins TRBV7-3 and TRBJ2-3; the D gene is possibly TRBD1 (5 bases). Germline V lookup: CDR1 SGHTA, CDR2 FQGTGA. CDR3 length: 14 amino acids. Deletions cut 2 bases from V and 6 bases from J, with 12 bases between. The CDR3: CASSLSGPGDTQYF. The CDR3 DNA reads as TGTGCCAGCAGCTTATCTGGACCAGGGGATACGCAGTATTTT. The full variable domain, completed using reference TRBV7-3 and TRBJ2-3, is GAGVSQTPSNKVTEKGKYVELRCDPISGHTALYWYRQSLGQGPEFLIYFQGTGAADDSGLPNDRFFAVRPEGSVSTLKIQRTERGDSAVYLCASSLSGPGDTQYFGPGTRLTVL.

This clonotype came up a few times. This chain joins TRBV12-3 or TRBV12-4 and TRBJ2-7, with D possibly being TRBD1 or TRBD2 (5 bases each). V lost 5 bases to trimming and J lost 7 bases, with 9 bases between them. This CDR3 contains 11 residues. The CDR3 DNA sequence: TGTGCCAGCAGTCCCGGGACGGAGCAGTACTTC. It translates to CASSPGTEQYF.

The rearrangement uses TRBV20-1 and TRBJ1-2; 8 bases are shared with TRBD1. This CDR3 spans 12 amino acids. Trimming removed 4 bases from V and 6 bases from J; junction bases left unmatched: 4. From germline, CDR1 is DFQATT and CDR2 SNEGSKA (reference sequence). The CDR3 protein is CSATTGGHGYTF. The DNA for the CDR3 is TGCAGTGCTACCACAGGGGGTCATGGCTACACCTTC.

This clonotype showed up just a few times. V is TRBV7-2 and J is TRBJ1-6; no reliable D call. V dropped 0 bases and J dropped 7 bases, with 13 bases sitting between them. The CDR3 has 16 amino acids. CDR1 and CDR2 (germline): SGHTA, FQGNSA. Here the CDR3 reads CASSLALSQRNSPLHF. The CDR3, as DNA: TGTGCCAGCAGCTTAGCACTCAGCCAAAGAAATTCACCCCTCCACTTT.

The V call is TRBV6-2 or TRBV6-3, the J call TRBJ2-1, with TRBD1 identical over 8 bases. Losses at the gene ends were 3 bases for V and 4 bases for J; bases not matched to a gene: 8. This CDR3 contains 16 residues. The germline CDR1 and CDR2 sequences are MNHEY and SVGEGT. CDR3 protein: CASSYEWRQGYNEQFF. CDR3 bases: TGTGCCAGCAGTTATGAGTGGCGACAGGGGTACAATGAGCAGTTCTTC.

Only a few counts were recorded for this clonotype. The CDR3 region is CASSYRQGLSTDTQYF. The CDR3 nucleotides read TGTGCCAGCAGTTACCGACAGGGCCTGAGCACAGATACGCAGTATTTT. The rearrangement links TRBV6-6 to TRBJ2-3; 7 bases match TRBD1. CDR3 length: 16 amino acids. V lost 2 bases and J lost 0; bases outside the gene matches: 5. Germline CDR1 MNHNY, CDR2 SVGAGI (reference sequence).

CDR3 sequence: CASRSGTGGRAFF. The CDR3 DNA sequence: TGTGCCAGCAGATCCGGGACAGGGGGTCGAGCTTTCTTT. V usage is TRBV12-3 or TRBV12-4 and J usage is TRBJ1-1; TRBD1 matches 11 bases. The CDR3 is 13 amino acids. V dropped 6 bases and J dropped 10; count of bases not matched to a gene: 7.